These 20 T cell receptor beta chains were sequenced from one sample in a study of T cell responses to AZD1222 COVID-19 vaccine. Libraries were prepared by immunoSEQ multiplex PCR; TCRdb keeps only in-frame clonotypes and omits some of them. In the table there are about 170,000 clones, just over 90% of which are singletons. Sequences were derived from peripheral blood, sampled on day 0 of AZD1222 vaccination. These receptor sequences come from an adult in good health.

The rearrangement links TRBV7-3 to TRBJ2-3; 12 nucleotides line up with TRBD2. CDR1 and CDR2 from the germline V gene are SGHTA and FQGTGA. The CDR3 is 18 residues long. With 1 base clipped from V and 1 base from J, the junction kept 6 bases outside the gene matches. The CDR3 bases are TGTGCCAGCAGCTTAAAGGCTAGCGGGGGGGCCGGCACAGATACGCAGTATTTT. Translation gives CASSLKASGGAGTDTQYF.

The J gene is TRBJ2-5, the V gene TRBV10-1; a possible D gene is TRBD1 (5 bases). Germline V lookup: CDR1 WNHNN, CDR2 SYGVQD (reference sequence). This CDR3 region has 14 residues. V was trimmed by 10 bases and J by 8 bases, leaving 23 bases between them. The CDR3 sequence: CANREQDEPRTQYF. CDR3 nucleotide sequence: TGCGCCAACCGCGAACAGGACGAACCACGTACCCAGTACTTC.

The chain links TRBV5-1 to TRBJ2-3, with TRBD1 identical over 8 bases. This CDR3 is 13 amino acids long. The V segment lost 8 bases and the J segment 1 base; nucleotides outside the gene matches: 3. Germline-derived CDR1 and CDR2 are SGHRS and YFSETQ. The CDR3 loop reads CASGTGGTDTQYF. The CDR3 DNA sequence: TGCGCCAGTGGGACAGGCGGCACAGATACGCAGTATTTT.

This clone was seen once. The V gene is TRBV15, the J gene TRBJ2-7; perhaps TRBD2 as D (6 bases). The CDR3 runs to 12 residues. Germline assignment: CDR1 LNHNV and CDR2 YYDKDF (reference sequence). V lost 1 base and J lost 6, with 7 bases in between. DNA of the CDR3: TGTGCCACCAGCAGAGGGGGGGTCGAGCAGTACTTC. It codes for CATSRGGVEQYF.

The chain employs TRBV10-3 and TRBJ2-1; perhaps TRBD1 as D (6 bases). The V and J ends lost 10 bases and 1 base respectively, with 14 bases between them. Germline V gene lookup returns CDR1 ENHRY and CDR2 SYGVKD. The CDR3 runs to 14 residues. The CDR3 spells CATYADRSYNEQFF. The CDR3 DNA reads TGTGCCACCTACGCGGACAGATCCTACAATGAGCAGTTCTTC.

CDR3 in amino acids: CASSRGASGGDTQYF. The CDR3 DNA reads TGTGCCAGCAGCCGGGGGGCTAGCGGGGGAGATACGCAGTATTTT. V is TRBV4-2 and J is TRBJ2-3; 10 bases map to TRBD2. With V trimmed by 4 bases and J by 5 bases, 6 bases remained unmatched. The CDR3 is 15 amino acids. Germline V gene lookup returns CDR1 LGHNA and CDR2 YNFKEQ.

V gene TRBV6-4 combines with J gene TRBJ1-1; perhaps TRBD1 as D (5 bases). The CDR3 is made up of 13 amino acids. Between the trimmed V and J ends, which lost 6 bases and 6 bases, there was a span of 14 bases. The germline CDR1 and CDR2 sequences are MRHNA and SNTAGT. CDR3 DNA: TGTGCCAGCAGGGCGGTGCAGGGCGCTGAAGCTTTCTTT. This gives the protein CASRAVQGAEAFF.

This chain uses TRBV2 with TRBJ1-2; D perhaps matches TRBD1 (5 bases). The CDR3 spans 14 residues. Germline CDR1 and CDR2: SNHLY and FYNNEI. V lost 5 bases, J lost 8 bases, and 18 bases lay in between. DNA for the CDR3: TGTGCCAGCAGTTTCATACAGGTGCACCGGGGCTACACCTTC. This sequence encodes CASSFIQVHRGYTF.

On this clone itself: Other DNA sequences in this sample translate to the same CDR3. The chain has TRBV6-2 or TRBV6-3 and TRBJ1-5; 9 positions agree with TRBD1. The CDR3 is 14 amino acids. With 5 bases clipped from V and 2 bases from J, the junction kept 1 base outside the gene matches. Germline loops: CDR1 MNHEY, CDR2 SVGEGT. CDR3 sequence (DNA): TGTGCCAGCAGTCGGACAGGGGGCAATCAGCCCCAGCATTTT. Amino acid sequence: CASSRTGGNQPQHF.

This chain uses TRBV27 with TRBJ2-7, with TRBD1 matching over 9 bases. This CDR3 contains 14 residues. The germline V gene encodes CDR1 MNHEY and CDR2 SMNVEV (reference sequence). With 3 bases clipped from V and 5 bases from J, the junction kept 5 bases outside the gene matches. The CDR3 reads CASSLWDRADEQYF. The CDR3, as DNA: TGTGCCAGCAGTTTGTGGGACAGGGCCGACGAGCAGTACTTC.

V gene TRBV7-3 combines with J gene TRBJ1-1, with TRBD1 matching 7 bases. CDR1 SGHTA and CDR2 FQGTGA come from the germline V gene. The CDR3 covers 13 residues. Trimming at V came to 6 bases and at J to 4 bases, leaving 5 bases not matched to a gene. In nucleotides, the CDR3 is TGTGCCAGCAGACTCAACAGGGGCACTGAAGCTTTCTTT. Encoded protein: CASRLNRGTEAFF.

CDR3 coding DNA: TGTGCCAGCAGCCGTGGGGTAGATTTGAGCTCCTACGAGCAGTACTTC. This gives the protein CASSRGVDLSSYEQYF. The V call is TRBV9, the J call TRBJ2-7; D is unclear. The CDR3 sequence is 16 residues long. In germline, CDR1 is SGDLS, CDR2 YYNGEE. Between the trimmed V and J ends, which lost 4 bases and 0 bases, there was a span of 17 bases.

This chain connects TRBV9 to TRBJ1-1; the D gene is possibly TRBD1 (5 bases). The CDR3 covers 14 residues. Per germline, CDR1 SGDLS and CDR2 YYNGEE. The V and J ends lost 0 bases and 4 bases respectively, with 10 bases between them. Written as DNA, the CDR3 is TGTGCCAGCAGCGTAGGAGGGGCCGGCACTGAAGCTTTCTTT. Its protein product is CASSVGGAGTEAFF.

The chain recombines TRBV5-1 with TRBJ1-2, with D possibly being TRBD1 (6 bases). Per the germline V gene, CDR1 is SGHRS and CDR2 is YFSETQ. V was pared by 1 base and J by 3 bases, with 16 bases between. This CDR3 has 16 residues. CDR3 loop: CASSLNQAGDDYGYTF. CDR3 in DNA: TGCGCCAGCAGCTTGAACCAGGCAGGGGACGACTATGGCTACACCTTC.

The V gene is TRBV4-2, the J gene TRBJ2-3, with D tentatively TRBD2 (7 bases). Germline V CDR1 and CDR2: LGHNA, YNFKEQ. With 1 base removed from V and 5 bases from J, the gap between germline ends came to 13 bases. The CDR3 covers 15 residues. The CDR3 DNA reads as TGTGCCAGCAGCCAAGGAGGGGGGGCGGGAGATACGCAGTATTTT. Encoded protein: CASSQGGGAGDTQYF.

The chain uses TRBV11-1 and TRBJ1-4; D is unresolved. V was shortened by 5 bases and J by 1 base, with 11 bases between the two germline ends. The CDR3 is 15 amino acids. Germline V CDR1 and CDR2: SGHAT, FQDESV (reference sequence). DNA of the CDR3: TGTGCCAGCAGCAGGAAGGGTTTAACTAATGAAAAACTGTTTTTT. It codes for CASSRKGLTNEKLFF.

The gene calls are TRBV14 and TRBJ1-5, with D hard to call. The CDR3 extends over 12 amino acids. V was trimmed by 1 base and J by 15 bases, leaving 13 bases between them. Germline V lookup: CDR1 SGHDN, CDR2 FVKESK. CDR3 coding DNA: TGTGCCAGCAGCCAAGGCGGGGAACTTTTGCATTTT. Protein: CASSQGGELLHF.

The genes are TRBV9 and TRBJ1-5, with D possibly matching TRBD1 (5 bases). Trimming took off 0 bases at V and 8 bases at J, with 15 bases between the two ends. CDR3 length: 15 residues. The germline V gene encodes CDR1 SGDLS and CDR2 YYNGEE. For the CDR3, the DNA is TGTGCCAGCAGCGTAGGGGAGCCCGGGGGAGAGCCCCAGCATTTT. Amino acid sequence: CASSVGEPGGEPQHF.

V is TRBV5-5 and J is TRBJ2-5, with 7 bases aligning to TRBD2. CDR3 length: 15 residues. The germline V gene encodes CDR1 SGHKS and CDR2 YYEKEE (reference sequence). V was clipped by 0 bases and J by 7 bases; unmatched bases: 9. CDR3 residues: CASSLGSLALPTQYF. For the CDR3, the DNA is TGTGCCAGCAGCTTGGGCTCACTAGCGCTCCCGACCCAGTACTTC.

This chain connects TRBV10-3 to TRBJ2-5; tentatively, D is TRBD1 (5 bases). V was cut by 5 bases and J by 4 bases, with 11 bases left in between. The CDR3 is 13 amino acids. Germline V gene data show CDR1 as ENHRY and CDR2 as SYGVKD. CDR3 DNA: TGTGCCATCAGTCCAGGGTGGGGAGAGACCCAGTACTTC. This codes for CAISPGWGETQYF.